This is a list of T cell receptor beta chains from one sample in a study of shared clonotypes between healthy human individuals. Using immunoSEQ multiplex PCR, the repertoire was profiled, and TCRdb retains in-frame clones only, with some absent. The sample shows about 2.3 million clones, roughly 93% of them seen only once. Sequencing input: naive CD4+ T cells from PBMCs. The receptors shown here come from a man younger than 35 in good health. Some clones in this sample may be carry-over from other donors' samples. The CDR3 runs from the conserved cysteine through the conserved F or W.

TRBJ2-6 | TRBV6-1 | CASSEAMAGVGANVLTF
TRBJ1-1 | TRBV5-4 | CASSLMSGATEAFF
TRBJ2-4 | TRBV7-2 | CASSLESGSPKNIQYF
TRBJ2-6 | TRBV5-4 | CASSLVGQRSSGANVLTF
TRBJ2-5 | TRBV12-5 | CASGLVWSGSYQETQYF
TRBJ2-1 | TRBV11-2 | CASSVGLAAYNEQFF
TRBJ2-1 | TRBV28 | CASSLTSGTGEQFF
TRBJ2-3 | TRBV7-8 | CASSLSSSTDTQYF
TRBJ2-7 | TRBV30 | CAWSVTLAGEQYF
TRBJ1-4 | TRBV7-2 | CASSPGTGGEKLFF
TRBJ2-3 | TRBV7-3 | CASSTSSGTTDTQYF
TRBJ2-5 | TRBV28 | CASSAGTRETQYF
TRBJ1-2 | TRBV5-6 | CASSLETWGGYTF
TRBJ1-5 | TRBV9 | CASSADFWGQPQHF
TRBJ2-4 | TRBV6-5 | CASSYGLPAKNIQYF
TRBJ2-7 | TRBV6-5 | CASRESQGPYEQYF
TRBJ2-5 | TRBV4-1 | CASSQDRLAGGRGQETQYF
TRBJ2-3 | TRBV5-1 | CASSIKLLGADTQYF
TRBJ1-4 | TRBV21-1 | CASDAGTRQGISANF
TRBJ2-7 | TRBV5-1 | CASSPGGLLAGGRSYEQYF
TRBJ2-3 | TRBV28 | CASRPPGDPQYF
TRBJ2-5 | TRBV28 | CASSPSGQGLLETQYF
TRBJ1-1 | TRBV5-6 | CASSLARGATEAFF
TRBJ2-5 | TRBV4-1 | CASSQVGLQETQYF
TRBJ1-1 | TRBV7-8 | CASSASPNLNTEAFF
TRBJ1-5 | TRBV7-8 | CASSLGARQFGQPQHF
TRBJ1-2 | TRBV5-5 | CASSLSSRALNYGYTF